This TCR beta chain was recovered during a study of T cells in tuberculosis. Across the whole study: A South African cohort included IGRA-negative adolescents, latently infected IGRA-positive adolescents and adults with active tuberculosis. PBMC were archived before or within 7 days of starting treatment. Study-wide results and limits: Selection depended on which cryopreserved specimens were available. Active tuberculosis alpha repertoires lay closer to GMM-specific TCRs than controls'.

In regard to this clone: Antigen specificity is unknown.

Sequenced by immunoSEQ multiplex PCR; TCRdb stores in-frame clones only, minus some. This sample has tens of thousands of clones, with roughly 94% found just once. Indicated time point: new active TB diagnosis, blood taken before or within 7 days of starting treatment. The germline gives CDR1 MNHNS, CDR2 SASEGT. The V gene end was trimmed by 4 bases and the J gene end by 6 bases; junction bases not matched to a gene: 6. There are 15 residues in the CDR3. The J gene is TRBJ1-5, the V gene TRBV6-1, with 10 positions matching TRBD1. This sequence was found in an adult with tuberculosis. Some clones in this sample may be carry-over from other donors' samples. This material consisted of PBMCs, taken at tuberculosis diagnosis. DNA of the CDR3: TGTGCCAGCAGTGCCGACAGGGGGCTTAGTCAGCCCCAGCATTTT. It yields the protein CASSADRGLSQPQHF.